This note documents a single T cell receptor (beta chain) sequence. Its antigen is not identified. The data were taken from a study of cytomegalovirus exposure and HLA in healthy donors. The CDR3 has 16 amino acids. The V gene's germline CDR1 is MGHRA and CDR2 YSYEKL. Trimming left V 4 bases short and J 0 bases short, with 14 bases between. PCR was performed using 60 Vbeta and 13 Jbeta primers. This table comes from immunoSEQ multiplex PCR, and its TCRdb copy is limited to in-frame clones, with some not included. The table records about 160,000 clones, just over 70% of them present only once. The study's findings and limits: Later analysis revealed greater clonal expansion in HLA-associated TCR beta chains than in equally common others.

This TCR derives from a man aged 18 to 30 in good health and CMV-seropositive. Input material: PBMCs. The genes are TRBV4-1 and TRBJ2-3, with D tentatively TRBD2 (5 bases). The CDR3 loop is CASSLDSYTSTDTQYF. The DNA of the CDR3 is TGCGCCAGCAGCCTGGACTCTTATACTAGCACAGATACGCAGTATTTT.